This T cell receptor beta chain came from a study of T cell responses to AZD1222 COVID-19 vaccine. V shed 4 bases and J 7 bases; nucleotides not matched to a gene: 16. The CDR3 is 16 amino acids. Germline values: CDR1 SGHRS, CDR2 YFSETQ. Data came from immunoSEQ multiplex PCR; TCRdb stores just in-frame clones and leaves some out. Here the sample spans around 150,000 clones, 94% being singletons. The chain recombines TRBV5-1 with TRBJ2-5; the match to TRBD2 covers 7 bases. The TCR sequence derives from an adult in good health. Source: peripheral blood, taken on day 0 of AZD1222 vaccination. The CDR3 DNA reads TGCGCCAGCAGCCCCTTCTCGGGAGGCGTGGAGGGGACCCAGTACTTC. Amino acid sequence: CASSPFSGGVEGTQYF.